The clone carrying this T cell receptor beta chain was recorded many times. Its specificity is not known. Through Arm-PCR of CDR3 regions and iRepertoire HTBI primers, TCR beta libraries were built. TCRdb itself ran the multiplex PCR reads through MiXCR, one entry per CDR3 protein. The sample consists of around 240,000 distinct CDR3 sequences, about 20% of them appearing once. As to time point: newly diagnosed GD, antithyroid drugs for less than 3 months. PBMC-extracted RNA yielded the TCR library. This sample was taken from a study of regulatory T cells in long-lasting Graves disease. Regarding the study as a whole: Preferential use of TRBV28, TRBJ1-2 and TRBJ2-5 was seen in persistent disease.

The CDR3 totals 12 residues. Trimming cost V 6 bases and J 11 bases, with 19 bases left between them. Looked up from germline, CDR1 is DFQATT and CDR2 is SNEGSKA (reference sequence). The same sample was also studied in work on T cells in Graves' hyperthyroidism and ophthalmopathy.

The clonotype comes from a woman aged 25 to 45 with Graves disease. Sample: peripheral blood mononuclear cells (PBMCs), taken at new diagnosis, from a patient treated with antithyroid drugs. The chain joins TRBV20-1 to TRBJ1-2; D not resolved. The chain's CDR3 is CSANSPAAGYTF. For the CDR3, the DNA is TGCAGTGCCAATAGCCCCGCGGCCGGATACACCTTC.